These 7 T cell receptor beta chains originate from one sample sequenced in a study of blood T cell repertoires in COVID-19. TCRdb's copy holds only in-frame clones and misses some; the assay was immunoSEQ multiplex PCR. The sample records around 30,000 clones, around 77% being singletons. Specimen: peripheral blood. These receptors all come from a human donor in a cohort sampled during active COVID-19.

CDR3 nucleotides: TGTGCCAGCAGCCAAAGGCACCTCCGAACGACACAGGGTATATCCACCTACGAGCAGTACTTC. It codes for CASSQRHLRTTQGISTYEQYF. The chain recombines TRBV3-1 (or the pseudogene TRBV3-2) with TRBJ2-7, with D possibly matching TRBD1 (6 bases). V lost 2 bases and J lost 2, with 31 bases in between. Germline V gives CDR1 LGHDT, CDR2 YNNKEL (reference sequence). CDR3 length: 21 residues.

The genes are TRBV5-4 and TRBJ2-2, with a tentative D call TRBD2 (7 bases). Deletions cut 2 bases from V and 9 bases from J, with 11 bases between. Germline V gene data show CDR1 as SGHNT and CDR2 as YYREEE (reference sequence). This CDR3 has 13 amino acids. The CDR3 loop is CASSLGGDRELFF. The CDR3 DNA reads TGTGCCAGCAGCTTAGGGGGGGACAGGGAGCTGTTTTTT.

The chain couples TRBV7-8 to TRBJ2-7; 7 bases line up with TRBD1. The CDR3 consists of 13 residues. With 3 bases clipped from V and 1 base from J, the junction kept 0 bases outside the gene matches. Germline CDR1 reads SGHVS; CDR2 reads FQNEAQ. CDR3 in amino acids: CASSFRGSYEQYF. Written as DNA, the CDR3 is TGTGCCAGCAGCTTCAGGGGGTCCTACGAGCAGTACTTC.

The chain joins TRBV2 to TRBJ2-2, with D possibly being TRBD2 (5 bases). The CDR3 contains 12 residues. V lost 4 bases and J 6 bases, leaving 6 bases between the germline ends. Germline CDR1 reads SNHLY; CDR2 reads FYNNEI. The CDR3 reads CASSVGAGELFF. For the CDR3, the DNA is TGTGCCAGCAGTGTGGGAGCCGGGGAGCTGTTTTTT. Complete variable domain (other parts from reference TRBV2 and TRBJ2-2): EPEVTQTPSHQVTQMGQEVILRCVPISNHLYFYWYRQILGQKVEFLVSFYNNEISEKSEIFDDQFSVERPDGSNFTLKIRSTKLEDSAMYFCASSVGAGELFFGEGSRLTVL.

This clone was recorded a few times. The junction and the germline gene differ at one end; a read error may be behind it. This sequence joins TRBV10-2 and TRBJ2-1; 11 nucleotides align to TRBD2. The CDR3 length is 15 residues. Germline CDR1 and CDR2: WSHSY and SAAADI. The CDR3: CASSVSETSGARMVF. In DNA, the CDR3 is TGCGCCAGCAGTGTTAGCGAGACTAGCGGGGCCCGCATGGTCTTC.

This chain uses TRBV2 with TRBJ1-3; 9 bases match TRBD1. CDR1 and CDR2 from the germline V gene are SNHLY and FYNNEI. This CDR3 contains 15 residues. V was clipped by 6 bases and J by 4 bases; unmatched bases: 7. The CDR3 DNA is TGTGCCAGCAGAGCCGCCGGGACAGGGGGAAACACCATATATTTT. It yields the protein CASRAAGTGGNTIYF.

This chain connects TRBV15 to TRBJ1-3; D gene unclear. Germline V gene lookup returns CDR1 LNHNV and CDR2 YYDKDF (reference sequence). V was clipped by 3 bases and J by 11 bases, with 17 bases between them. This CDR3 contains 14 residues. In DNA form, the CDR3 reads TGTGCCACCAGCAGTAGAAGGACGGGAGAGGCCATATATTTT. Its protein product is CATSSRRTGEAIYF.